The sequence of this T cell receptor beta chain was determined in a study of T cells after yellow fever vaccination. TCRdb re-called the 5' RACE reads through MiXCR, storing one row per CDR3 protein. The profile covers 150,000 to 200,000 distinct CDR3 sequences, with 7% to 10% appearing a single time and approximately 39% taken by the ten largest. This clonotype has just a few counts. CDR3 length equals 16 residues. The germline V gene has CDR1 SGHTA and CDR2 FQGTGA. After removal of 5 bases from V and 7 bases from J, the junction contained 12 bases not matched to a gene. The V and J genes are TRBV7-3 and TRBJ2-2; TRBD1 matches 8 bases. This clonotype originated in a man in his late teens or twenties who received the YFV17D yellow fever vaccine. The sequences come from CD8+ T cells sorted from PBMCs, collected 45 days after the yellow fever booster vaccination. The CDR3 DNA reads TGTGCCAGCAGCCGAGCGGCAGGGGGCGGTCTCGGGGAGCTGTTTTTT. Amino acids: CASSRAAGGGLGELFF.